Below, 31 T cell receptor beta chains from the same sample are listed, as sequenced in a study of identifying expanded T cells in peripheral blood. Profiled with immunoSEQ multiplex PCR; TCRdb holds only in-frame clones, not every one. Of approximately 90,000 clones listed, roughly 86% are singletons. Sequenced sample: blood. The receptors were sampled from a person aged 18-70 years in good health.

The chain uses TRBV2 and TRBJ2-3; TRBD2 agrees at 9 bases. CDR3 length: 15 amino acids. CDR1 and CDR2 (germline): SNHLY, FYNNEI. With 6 bases clipped from V and 0 bases from J, the junction kept 4 bases outside the gene matches. The CDR3 sequence: CASRQLAGSTDTQYF. CDR3 DNA sequence: TGTGCCAGCAGACAACTAGCGGGTAGCACAGATACGCAGTATTTT.

V is TRBV18 and J is TRBJ2-1; D is unclear. V was shortened by 0 bases and J by 10 bases, with 10 bases between the two germline ends. This CDR3 contains 13 residues. Per the germline V gene, CDR1 is KGHSH and CDR2 is LQKENI. The CDR3 DNA reads TGTGCCAGCTCACCACCTTGGCTCGGGGAGCAGTTCTTC. The encoded protein is CASSPPWLGEQFF.

With respect to this clone: The identical CDR3 is also encoded by other nucleotide sequences in the sample. The chain joins TRBV5-1 to TRBJ1-4; D is undetermined. V lost 0 bases, J lost 3 bases, and 6 bases lay in between. CDR1 and CDR2 from the germline V gene are SGHRS and YFSETQ. CDR3 length: 14 amino acids. The CDR3 loop reads CASSLEPANEKLFF. The DNA for the CDR3 is TGCGCCAGCAGCTTGGAACCCGCTAATGAAAAACTGTTTTTT.

The rearrangement joins TRBV7-8 to TRBJ2-5; 13 bases line up with TRBD2. The end of the DNA is better explained by TRBJ2-7, so the J call may be wrong. Looked up from germline, CDR1 is SGHVS and CDR2 is FQNEAQ. CDR3 length equals 14 residues. The CDR3 nucleotides are TGTGCCAGCAGCTGGACTAGCGGGAGTTACGAGCAGTACTTC. Amino acid sequence: CASSWTSGSYEQYF.

The chain combines TRBV23-1 with TRBJ1-6; D remains ambiguous. TRBV23-1 belongs to the ORF category, with a function that is uncertain. The V end was cut by 4 bases, the J end by 0 bases, with 7 bases between. The CDR3 runs 15 residues. The CDR3 is CASSRPSSYNSPLHF. In DNA form, the CDR3 reads TGCGCCAGCAGTCGCCCGAGCTCCTATAATTCACCCCTCCACTTT.

This rearrangement joins TRBV6-4 to TRBJ2-1; D may match TRBD1 or TRBD2 (6 bases each). The CDR3 spans 14 residues. Germline CDR1 MRHNA, CDR2 SNTAGT. Trimming pared 0 bases from V and 6 bases from J, leaving 9 bases between. CDR3 loop: CASSDSEGGNEQFF. The CDR3 DNA follows: TGTGCCAGCAGTGACTCTGAGGGGGGCAATGAGCAGTTCTTC.

The V and J genes are TRBV28 and TRBJ2-7; maybe TRBD2 (6 bases). V lost 6 bases, J lost 4 bases, and 22 bases lay in between. The CDR3 has 16 amino acids. Germline CDR1 is MDHEN and CDR2 is SYDVKM. The CDR3: CASRTGVAAYRYEQYF. The CDR3 DNA reads as TGTGCCAGCAGAACGGGGGTAGCGGCCTACAGGTACGAGCAGTACTTC.

J is TRBJ2-7 and V is TRBV5-4, with D possibly matching TRBD2 (6 bases). Trimming took 1 base from V and 6 from J, leaving 20 bases between them. CDR1 and CDR2 from the germline V gene are SGHNT and YYREEE (reference sequence). This CDR3 region has 16 residues. As DNA, the CDR3 is TGTGCCAGCAGCTTGCCGGGACTCCTCGGGGTAAGCGAGCAGTACTTC. This sequence encodes CASSLPGLLGVSEQYF.

The rearrangement joins TRBV2 to TRBJ2-7; D perhaps matches TRBD2 (6 bases). Germline-derived CDR1 and CDR2 are SNHLY and FYNNEI. V was clipped by 6 bases and J by 0 bases, with 15 bases between them. The CDR3 length is 15 residues. As DNA, the CDR3 is TGTGCCAGCAGGGAGGGACTTACGAGCTCCTACGAGCAGTACTTC. Translation: CASREGLTSSYEQYF.

The chain has TRBV7-8 and TRBJ1-5, with 7 bases aligning to TRBD1. The germline V gene has CDR1 SGHVS and CDR2 FQNEAQ. The CDR3 covers 17 residues. V lost 1 base to trimming and J lost 7 bases; unmatched junction nucleotides: 13. The CDR3 reads CASSLGSQGVLGQPQHF. In nucleotides, the CDR3 is TGTGCCAGCAGCTTAGGTTCCCAGGGGGTACTAGGACAGCCCCAGCATTTT.

The chain combines TRBV21-1 with TRBJ1-2; TRBD1 is taken as the D call from the table, unchecked against the DNA. TRBV21-1 is labeled a pseudogene. This CDR3 contains 15 residues. CDR3 in DNA: TGTGCCAGCAGCAAAGCCCTGAACAAGAACTATGGCTACACCTTC. As protein: CASSKALNKNYGYTF.

The chain is built from TRBV29-1 and TRBJ2-5; 8 positions match TRBD1. With V trimmed by 7 bases and J by 3 bases, 4 bases remained unmatched. The germline V gene encodes CDR1 SQVTM and CDR2 ANQGSEA. The CDR3 sequence is 12 residues long. CDR3 DNA: TGCAGCGGCCAGGGGGCGGAAGAGACCCAGTACTTC. The encoded protein is CSGQGAEETQYF.

This clone appeared once. The chain uses TRBV18 and TRBJ2-1, with 11 bases lining up with TRBD2. The CDR3 runs to 21 residues. The V and J ends lost 2 bases and 2 bases, in that order; junction bases with no gene match: 17. Per germline, CDR1 KGHSH and CDR2 LQKENI. The CDR3 coding sequence is TGTGCCAGCTCACCATGGTTCCCAGGGGGACTAGCGGTCGCCACCTACAATGAGCAGTTCTTC. Protein sequence: CASSPWFPGGLAVATYNEQFF.

The rearrangement joins TRBV7-2 to TRBJ2-5; D perhaps matches TRBD2 (6 bases). The germline V and J ends were trimmed by 8 bases and 0 bases, with 16 bases remaining between them. The CDR3 sequence is 15 residues long. The germline gives CDR1 SGHTA, CDR2 FQGNSA. CDR3 protein: CASGRSGGYQETQYF. The CDR3 region has the DNA TGTGCCAGCGGAAGGAGTGGGGGGTACCAAGAGACCCAGTACTTC.

The chain is built from TRBV19 and TRBJ2-7; D may be TRBD2 (6 bases). V shed 7 bases and J shed 1 base, with 11 bases lying between them. CDR3 size: 13 residues. CDR1 and CDR2 from the germline V gene are LNHDA and SQIVND (reference sequence). The chain's CDR3 is CASNAGPSYEQYF. In DNA, the CDR3 is TGTGCCAGTAATGCGGGGCCATCCTACGAGCAGTACTTC.

This clone was observed a few times. The chain links TRBV9 to TRBJ2-2, with D tentatively TRBD2 (7 bases). This CDR3 comprises 12 residues. The V gene's germline CDR1 is SGDLS and CDR2 YYNGEE. CDR3 DNA sequence: TGTGCTACCGGGGGGCTCGCCGGGGAGCTGTTTTTT. Its protein product is CATGGLAGELFF.

The J gene is TRBJ2-1, the V gene TRBV9; 9 nucleotides align to TRBD2. The CDR3 consists of 17 residues. Germline values: CDR1 SGDLS, CDR2 YYNGEE. V was pared by 0 bases and J by 10 bases, with 14 bases of the junction left unmatched. In DNA form, the CDR3 reads TGTGCCAGCAGCGTAGGCGGGAGGGAGACGGGTAATCGAGAGCAGTTCTTC. Protein sequence: CASSVGGRETGNREQFF.

The gene calls are TRBV28 and TRBJ2-5, with 8 bases identical to TRBD1. The V and J ends lost 5 bases and 5 bases, in that order; junction bases with no gene match: 7. The germline gives CDR1 MDHEN, CDR2 SYDVKM. CDR3 length: 14 residues. CDR3: CASSPRTGKETQYF. The CDR3 region has the DNA TGTGCCAGCAGTCCTAGGACAGGGAAGGAGACCCAGTACTTC.

The chain has TRBV7-2 and TRBJ1-3; no definite D call. V lost 1 base, J lost 3 bases, and 7 bases lay in between. In germline, CDR1 is SGHTA, CDR2 FQGNSA. The CDR3 spans 14 residues. CDR3 nucleotide sequence: TGTGCCAGCAGCTTAGGGGCAGTTGGAAACACCATATATTTT. Protein product: CASSLGAVGNTIYF.

The chain recombines TRBV19 with TRBJ1-1; 8 nucleotides match TRBD1. CDR3 size: 16 residues. The germline gives CDR1 LNHDA, CDR2 SQIVND (reference sequence). V was clipped by 3 bases and J by 0 bases; unmatched bases: 6. The CDR3 loop is CASSIPPDRVNTEAFF. The DNA of the CDR3 is TGTGCCAGTAGTATCCCACCGGACAGGGTGAACACTGAAGCTTTCTTT.

This chain links TRBV11-1 with TRBJ2-7; 9 nucleotides agree with TRBD2. Losses at the gene ends were 3 bases for V and 2 bases for J; bases not matched to a gene: 2. Germline CDR1 reads SGHAT; CDR2 reads FQDESV (reference sequence). The CDR3 loop spans 14 amino acids. The chain's CDR3 is CASSLTSGTYEQYF. The CDR3, as DNA: TGTGCCAGCAGCTTGACTAGCGGAACCTACGAGCAGTACTTC.

This chain uses TRBV9 with TRBJ1-3; maybe TRBD1 (6 bases). The CDR3 totals 15 residues. Trimming shortened V by 7 bases and J by 4 bases, and 18 bases separated the two germline ends. CDR1 and CDR2 from the germline V gene are SGDLS and YYNGEE. The CDR3 sequence: CASQGQTIFGNTIYF. As DNA, the CDR3 is TGTGCCAGCCAAGGACAGACGATCTTCGGAAACACCATATATTTT.

The V gene is TRBV10-2, the J gene TRBJ2-1; D may be TRBD1 (5 bases). Germline-derived CDR1 and CDR2 are WSHSY and SAAADI. Trimming cost V 3 bases and J 2 bases, with 11 bases left between them. The CDR3 totals 15 residues. This CDR3 reads CASSEKGRPYNEQFF. The CDR3 DNA reads TGCGCCAGCAGTGAAAAGGGGCGTCCCTACAATGAGCAGTTCTTC.

This chain links TRBV2 with TRBJ2-2, with D perhaps matching TRBD2 (5 bases). Germline V gives CDR1 SNHLY, CDR2 FYNNEI. V lost 6 bases, J lost 3 bases, and 8 bases lay in between. This CDR3 has 13 residues. This CDR3 reads CASRVAYTGELFF. In DNA, the CDR3 is TGTGCCAGCAGAGTAGCGTACACCGGGGAGCTGTTTTTT.

The chain links TRBV18 to TRBJ2-3; TRBD2 matches 10 bases. The CDR3 length is 16 residues. CDR1 is KGHSH, CDR2 LQKENI, per germline. V gave up 1 base and J gave up 2 bases; unmatched junction bases: 3. Here the CDR3 DNA reads TGTGCCAGCTCACCACTAGCGGGAGGATTCACAGATACGCAGTATTTT. Its protein is CASSPLAGGFTDTQYF.

Turning to this clone: At one end, the junction sequence differs from germline, possibly due to a read error. The genes are TRBV5-6 and TRBJ2-7; unclear D gene. From germline, CDR1 is SGHDT and CDR2 YYEEEE. CDR3 length equals 11 residues. In DNA, the CDR3 is TGTGCCAGCAGCTCCTACTACGAACAGTACTTC. This codes for CASSSYYEQYF.

There are a few counts of this clone. J is TRBJ2-7 and V is TRBV2; D not resolved. This CDR3 has 12 amino acids. V was cut by 8 bases and J by 0 bases, with 8 bases left in between. CDR1 is SNHLY, CDR2 FYNNEI, per germline. The CDR3 is CASVQNSYEQYF. CDR3 bases: TGTGCCAGCGTTCAGAACTCCTACGAGCAGTACTTC. The whole variable domain, remainder taken from reference TRBV2 and TRBJ2-7, is EPEVTQTPSHQVTQMGQEVILRCVPISNHLYFYWYRQILGQKVEFLVSFYNNEISEKSEIFDDQFSVERPDGSNFTLKIRSTKLEDSAMYFCASVQNSYEQYFGPGTRLTVT.

V is TRBV7-9 and J is TRBJ1-2, with D unclear. The CDR3 runs 16 residues. Germline values: CDR1 SEHNR, CDR2 FQNEAQ (reference sequence). Trimming removed 5 bases from V and 3 bases from J, with 19 bases in between. CDR3: CASSPPVGQSYYGYTF. The CDR3 DNA reads TGTGCCAGCAGCCCACCCGTTGGCCAGAGCTACTATGGCTACACCTTC.

The chain carries TRBV1 and TRBJ2-7; the table calls TRBD1, which could not be checked here. TRBV1 is a pseudogene locus. This CDR3 comprises 16 residues. CDR3 bases: TGCACCAGCAGCCAAGACCTCAGGGGGAGCGTACACGAGCAGTACTTC. Protein product: CTSSQDLRGSVHEQYF.

The chain combines TRBV6-5 with TRBJ2-3; possible D gene TRBD2, 5 bases. The CDR3 is 15 amino acids. Germline V CDR1 and CDR2: MNHEY, SVGAGI. V shed 0 bases and J shed 4 bases, with 11 bases lying between them. CDR3 DNA: TGTGCCAGCAGTTACTCGAGGCTAGCTGCAGATACGCAGTATTTT. It codes for CASSYSRLAADTQYF.

The chain couples TRBV7-6 to TRBJ2-5; D is perhaps TRBD1 (6 bases). The V and J ends lost 2 bases and 5 bases respectively, with 12 bases between them. This CDR3 has 14 residues. Germline CDR1 SGHVS, CDR2 FNYEAQ. This chain's CDR3 is CASSLPLRGETQYF. CDR3 in DNA: TGTGCCAGCAGCTTACCCCTCAGGGGTGAGACCCAGTACTTC.